These 24 T cell receptor beta chains were all obtained from the same sample, sequenced in a study of identical twins. MiXCR was run by TCRdb on the 5' RACE reads, yielding one entry per CDR3 protein. The sample lists nearly 200,000 distinct CDR3 sequences; less than 20% were seen once. The sample was also linked to a second study, of T cells expressing NK-cell markers.

Material: CD8+ T cells sorted from blood. Receptor source: a woman aged 18-29 years in good health.

This clonotype was seen a handful of times. The chain joins TRBV7-9 to TRBJ1-6, with 7 bases matching TRBD1. The CDR3 length is 14 residues. J gave up 6 bases and V 5 bases, and 4 bases lay outside the gene matches. The germline gives CDR1 SEHNR, CDR2 FQNEAQ (reference sequence). This chain's CDR3 is CASSPGGSNSPLHF. Here the CDR3 DNA reads TGTGCCAGCAGCCCAGGGGGATCTAATTCACCCCTCCACTTT.

This clonotype was counted many times. The chain recombines TRBV4-3 with TRBJ2-6; D is uncertain. Trimming shortened V by 1 base and J by 0 bases, and 7 bases separated the two germline ends. From germline, CDR1 is LGHNA and CDR2 YSLEER. The CDR3 runs 16 residues. The CDR3 sequence is CASSQGADSGANVLTF. For the CDR3, the DNA is TGCGCCAGCAGCCAAGGGGCCGACTCTGGGGCCAACGTCCTGACTTTC.

The chain joins TRBV12-3 or TRBV12-4 to TRBJ2-3; 9 bases are shared with TRBD2. CDR3 size: 14 residues. The V and J ends lost 4 bases and 9 bases, in that order; junction bases with no gene match: 8. The CDR3 loop is CASSSGAGGGTQYF. The CDR3 DNA reads TGTGCCAGCAGTTCGGGAGCGGGAGGTGGGACGCAGTATTTT.

This clonotype occurred a few times. J is TRBJ2-1 and V is TRBV9; no reliable D call. CDR1 and CDR2 from the germline V gene are SGDLS and YYNGEE. The germline V and J ends were trimmed by 4 bases and 4 bases, with 3 bases remaining between them. This CDR3 has 11 residues. The DNA for the CDR3 is TGTGCCAGCAGCAGATACAATGAGCAGTTCTTC. Its translation is CASSRYNEQFF.

V usage is TRBV5-1 and J usage is TRBJ2-7; TRBD2 aligns across 9 bases. The V segment lost 0 bases and the J segment 3 bases; nucleotides outside the gene matches: 4. CDR1 is SGHRS and CDR2 is YFSETQ in the germline V gene. This CDR3 spans 15 amino acids. CDR3 protein: CASSLEAGGYYEQYF. The CDR3 DNA reads as TGCGCCAGCAGCTTGGAAGCGGGGGGTTACTACGAGCAGTACTTC.

The genes are TRBV5-1 and TRBJ2-3; D may be TRBD2 (5 bases). V lost 0 bases, J lost 6 bases, and 17 bases lay in between. Germline V gives CDR1 SGHRS, CDR2 YFSETQ. This CDR3 comprises 16 residues. CDR3 residues: CASSLAGLISADTQYF. The CDR3 DNA reads TGCGCCAGCAGCTTGGCCGGACTTATATCGGCGGATACGCAGTATTTT.

This clonotype occurred a few times. The chain joins TRBV11-2 to TRBJ2-7; 7 bases map to TRBD2. Per germline, CDR1 SGHAT and CDR2 FQNNGV. J lost 2 bases, V lost 1 base, and 5 bases had no gene match. The length of the CDR3 is 15 residues. In DNA form, the CDR3 reads TGTGCCAGCAGCTTAGGAGCGGGGACCACCTACGAGCAGTACTTC. This sequence encodes CASSLGAGTTYEQYF.

The chain employs TRBV20-1 and TRBJ2-7; TRBD1 matches 7 bases. Trimming cost V 4 bases and J 7 bases; bases outside gene matches: 10. Germline CDR1 DFQATT, CDR2 SNEGSKA (reference sequence). The CDR3 is 13 residues long. The CDR3 sequence is CSAIHTGVREQYF. The CDR3 DNA follows: TGCAGTGCTATACACACAGGGGTCCGGGAGCAGTACTTC.

On this clonotype: At one boundary the junction diverges from the germline segment, which might be a read error. The chain carries TRBV7-9 and TRBJ2-1, with D possibly matching TRBD1 (6 bases). CDR1 is SEHNR and CDR2 is FQNEAQ in the germline V gene (reference sequence). This CDR3 is 12 amino acids long. CDR3 amino acids: CASSQGNNEHFF. CDR3 nucleotide sequence: TGTGCCAGCAGTCAGGGGAACAATGAGCACTTCTTC.

This clonotype was recorded many times. V and J are TRBV7-9 and TRBJ1-1, with TRBD1 as a possible D gene (5 bases). The CDR3 has 14 amino acids. Germline V gene sequence: CDR1 SEHNR, CDR2 FQNEAQ (reference sequence). The germline V and J ends were trimmed by 3 bases and 2 bases, with 10 bases remaining between them. The CDR3 sequence: CASSLGTVNTEAFF. CDR3 in DNA: TGTGCCAGCAGCTTGGGGACGGTCAACACTGAAGCTTTCTTT.

The rearrangement joins TRBV7-6 to TRBJ2-7; D is undetermined. This CDR3 is built from 13 residues. The germline CDR1 and CDR2 sequences are SGHVS and FNYEAQ. The V end lost 2 bases, the J end lost 3 bases, and 8 bases lay between the germline ends. As DNA, the CDR3 is TGTGCCAGCAGCTTAATAGAAGACTACGAGCAGTACTTC. Its protein product is CASSLIEDYEQYF.

This chain joins TRBV29-1 and TRBJ1-6; possible D gene TRBD1, 5 bases. V was trimmed by 1 base and J by 9 bases, leaving 10 bases between them. This CDR3 has 13 amino acids. Germline CDR1 and CDR2: SQVTM and ANQGSEA. Here the CDR3 reads CSVEVGDASPLHF. DNA for the CDR3: TGCAGCGTTGAAGTGGGGGATGCTTCACCCCTCCACTTT.

This clonotype has a handful of counts. As DNA, the CDR3 is TGCAGTGCTAGAGATCACCACGGCTTGAACACTGAAGCTTTCTTT. The encoded protein is CSARDHHGLNTEAFF. The chain combines TRBV20-1 with TRBJ1-1; D remains unclear. The CDR3 sequence is 15 residues long. CDR1 and CDR2 from the germline V gene are DFQATT and SNEGSKA (reference sequence). V lost 0 bases to trimming and J lost 0 bases, with 11 bases between them.

This clonotype showed up just a few times. This sequence joins TRBV27 and TRBJ2-5, with 10 bases that match TRBD2. Trimming removed 6 bases from V and 2 bases from J; junction bases left unmatched: 6. This CDR3 contains 15 residues. Germline V gives CDR1 MNHEY, CDR2 SMNVEV (reference sequence). The CDR3 sequence is CASSTLAGAQETQYF. CDR3 coding DNA: TGTGCCAGCAGCACTCTAGCGGGAGCGCAAGAGACCCAGTACTTC.

The rearrangement joins TRBV20-1 to TRBJ2-5; D might be TRBD2 (6 bases). The CDR3 has 10 residues. CDR1 is DFQATT and CDR2 is SNEGSKA in the germline V gene (reference sequence). The ends were cut back, 7 bases at V and 7 bases at J, with 10 bases in the middle. The CDR3 sequence: CSGLDGTQYF. The CDR3 nucleotides are TGCAGTGGACTAGATGGGACCCAGTACTTC.

The chain combines TRBV29-1 with TRBJ2-7; 10 nucleotides align to TRBD2. CDR3 length: 15 amino acids. J gave up 9 bases and V 1 base, and 12 bases lay outside the gene matches. Germline CDR1 and CDR2: SQVTM and ANQGSEA. CDR3 residues: CSVEGASGGPVVQYF. CDR3 in DNA: TGCAGCGTTGAAGGGGCTAGCGGGGGCCCAGTTGTGCAGTACTTC.

CDR3 protein: CASSWNYGYTF. In DNA, the CDR3 is TGTGCCAGCAGCTGGAACTATGGCTACACCTTC. This chain connects TRBV7-9 to TRBJ1-2; no reliable D call. Germline CDR1 is SEHNR and CDR2 is FQNEAQ (reference sequence). V lost 4 bases and J lost 2, with 2 bases in between. This CDR3 comprises 11 residues.

This clonotype was found a few times. This chain connects TRBV3-1 to TRBJ2-5; possible D gene TRBD2, 6 bases. V gave up 4 bases and J gave up 1 base, with 13 bases separating them. The V gene's germline CDR1 is LGHDT and CDR2 YNNKEL (reference sequence). The CDR3 runs 15 residues. The CDR3 sequence is CASSLMGGLQETQYF. In nucleotides, the CDR3 is TGTGCCAGCAGCCTGATGGGGGGACTCCAAGAGACCCAGTACTTC.

This clonotype was seen many times. The chain has TRBV15 and TRBJ2-5; 11 bases line up with TRBD2. J lost 5 bases, V lost 9 bases, and 5 bases had no gene match. This CDR3 has 13 residues. Germline V gene lookup returns CDR1 LNHNV and CDR2 YYDKDF (reference sequence). For the CDR3, the DNA is TGTGCCACAACTAGCGGGAGTCGGGAGACCCAGTACTTC. This translates into CATTSGSRETQYF.

The chain uses TRBV10-2 and TRBJ2-4; no reliable D call. Germline assignment: CDR1 WSHSY and CDR2 SAAADI. The CDR3 covers 15 residues. Deletions cut 3 bases from V and 0 bases from J, with 9 bases between. The CDR3 DNA sequence: TGCGCCAGCAGTGAACGGAACCTAGCCAAAAACATTCAGTACTTC. This gives the protein CASSERNLAKNIQYF.

The chain uses TRBV5-1 and TRBJ2-1, with 9 positions matching TRBD2. Germline CDR1 SGHRS, CDR2 YFSETQ. Germline trimming cut 6 bases from V and 7 bases from J; bases unmatched to any gene: 11. This CDR3 has 15 amino acids. CDR3 sequence reads: CASTPGLAGLNEQFF. The CDR3 coding sequence is TGCGCCAGCACCCCCGGGCTAGCGGGGTTGAATGAGCAGTTCTTC.

The chain combines TRBV14 with TRBJ2-6; D unclear. Germline assignment: CDR1 SGHDN and CDR2 FVKESK. V was pared by 6 bases and J by 0 bases, with 6 bases between. The CDR3 spans 14 residues. The CDR3 DNA is TGTGCCAGCAGTCAATTCTCTGGGGCCAACGTCCTGACTTTC. This translates into CASSQFSGANVLTF.

This rearrangement joins TRBV12-3 or TRBV12-4 to TRBJ2-5; D ambiguous. There are 14 residues in the CDR3. V was clipped by 3 bases and J by 5 bases, with 13 bases between them. The CDR3, as DNA: TGTGCCAGCAGTTTCTCCGTACTGTACGAGACCCAGTACTTC. Translating it yields CASSFSVLYETQYF.

This clonotype turned up a few times. V usage is TRBV10-3 and J usage is TRBJ1-1; D gene unclear. The CDR3 covers 12 residues. Germline V gene data show CDR1 as ENHRY and CDR2 as SYGVKD. V lost 8 bases to trimming and J lost 0 bases, with 7 bases between them. CDR3 sequence (DNA): TGTGCCATCGCGTCCATGAACACTGAAGCTTTCTTT. This gives the protein CAIASMNTEAFF.